This T cell receptor beta chain emerged from a study of blood T cell repertoires in COVID-19. Overall study: T cells, B-cell-depleted T cells, or PBMCs provided the cDNA or gDNA that served as material.

The authors' processing: Reference gene primer amplification yielded estimated nucleated cell counts. Using immunoSEQ multiplex PCR, the repertoire was profiled, and TCRdb retains in-frame clones only, with some absent. Clonal size and the V and J genes are those of that table, whereas D and trimming came from the DNA. The sample lists about 250,000 clones; nearly 90% were seen once. This clone appeared once. V gave up 8 bases and J gave up 3 bases, with 16 bases separating them. Germline V gives CDR1 MDHEN, CDR2 SYDVKM. CDR3 length: 14 amino acids. The clonotype was recovered from a man between 18 and 35 years old with active or convalescent COVID-19. Sequencing used peripheral blood. V gene TRBV28 combines with J gene TRBJ1-2; D remains ambiguous. The CDR3 region has the DNA TGTGCCAGCCGGTCCGGGGAGAATTACTATGGCTACACCTTC. Translating gives CASRSGENYYGYTF.